The 23 T cell receptor beta chains reported below all come from one sample, sequenced in a study of cytomegalovirus exposure and HLA in healthy donors (dated by TCRdb to about 2017). Libraries came from the immunoSEQ multiplex PCR assay. The multiplex PCR relied on a mix of 60 forward primers for TCR Vbeta segments and 13 reverse primers for TCR Jbeta segments. TCRdb took this table from immuneACCESS and kept in-frame rearrangements with V and J called. Such tables lack part of the clones; where checked against another copy, unresolved V genes explain under half of the gap, and the rest is unexplained. A total of about 150,000 clones appear in this sample, about 83% of them only once. About 4% of the sample is in the top ten clones. Sequenced input: PBMCs. Receptors originate from a woman in her forties in good health and CMV-seronegative.

In its sample, this clone was seen a few times. This chain uses TRBV2 with TRBJ1-2, with 9 bases that match TRBD1. Germline CDR1 and CDR2: SNHLY and FYNNEI. V dropped 5 bases and J dropped 6; count of bases not matched to a gene: 10. The CDR3 has 15 amino acids. This CDR3 is CASSILQGAPHGYTF. The CDR3 bases are TGTGCCAGCAGTATATTACAGGGGGCTCCTCATGGCTACACCTTC.

This clone occurred once. The V gene is TRBV9, the J gene TRBJ2-2; tentative D call: TRBD1 (6 bases). Looked up from germline, CDR1 is SGDLS and CDR2 is YYNGEE. Between the trimmed V and J ends, which lost 3 bases and 6 bases, there was a span of 12 bases. This CDR3 contains 14 residues. The CDR3 coding sequence is TGTGCCAGCAGCGCCACAGGGATAGCCGGGGAGCTGTTTTTT. Its protein is CASSATGIAGELFF.

V gene TRBV6-1 combines with J gene TRBJ1-1, with 7 bases that match TRBD1. The CDR3 totals 13 residues. Trimming removed 1 base from V and 11 bases from J; junction bases left unmatched: 7. CDR1 MNHNS and CDR2 SASEGT come from the germline V gene. The DNA of the CDR3 is TGTGCCAGCAGTGAAGTGGCAGGGGGGATGGCTTTCTTT. It translates to CASSEVAGGMAFF.

This clone was observed once. The chain carries TRBV2 and TRBJ1-5; possible D gene TRBD1, 5 bases. V was clipped by 8 bases and J by 6 bases, with 14 bases between them. The CDR3 totals 13 residues. Germline V CDR1 and CDR2: SNHLY, FYNNEI. The CDR3 coding sequence is TGTGCCAGCCGGGGGGTACTGGGTCAGCCCCAGCATTTT. Amino acid sequence: CASRGVLGQPQHF.

The rearrangement joins TRBV13 to TRBJ2-5; 9 positions match TRBD2. The V segment lost 5 bases and the J segment 2 bases; nucleotides outside the gene matches: 9. CDR1 and CDR2 from the germline V gene are PRHDT and FYEKMQ (reference sequence). The CDR3 totals 16 residues. The CDR3 DNA is TGTGCCAGCAGCACCCGGACTAGCGTTAGTCAAGAGACCCAGTACTTC. Protein product: CASSTRTSVSQETQYF. The full variable domain, rest sourced from reference TRBV13 and TRBJ2-5, is AAGVIQSPRHLIKEKRETATLKCYPIPRHDTVYWYQQGPGQDPQFLISFYEKMQSDKGSIPDRFSAQQFSDYHSELNMSSLELGDSALYFCASSTRTSVSQETQYFGPGTRLLVL.

The chain has TRBV28 and TRBJ1-2, with a weak D call TRBD1 (5 bases). CDR1 is MDHEN and CDR2 is SYDVKM in the germline V gene. V was shortened by 6 bases and J by 8 bases, with 10 bases between the two germline ends. This CDR3 region has 11 residues. CDR3 bases: TGTGCCAGCAGGGAGGGGAGCGGCTACACCTTC. The encoded protein is CASREGSGYTF.

This clone was counted only a few times. The chain carries TRBV19 and TRBJ2-5; TRBD2 is a possible D gene (6 bases). The ends were cut back, 6 bases at V and 4 bases at J, with 18 bases in the middle. The CDR3 runs to 15 residues. CDR1 LNHDA and CDR2 SQIVND come from the germline V gene (reference sequence). The CDR3 DNA follows: TGTGCCAGTAGCCTTGTTCCGGGAGTAGGAGAGACCCAGTACTTC. Translated: CASSLVPGVGETQYF.

J is TRBJ1-2 and V is TRBV5-4; 7 bases are a match to TRBD1. The ends lost 4 bases at V and 2 bases at J; junction bases unmatched: 5. CDR1 and CDR2 from the germline V gene are SGHNT and YYREEE (reference sequence). The CDR3 totals 14 residues. CDR3 nucleotide sequence: TGTGCCAGCAGCCGACCGGACAGGAACTATGGCTACACCTTC. Translated, it gives CASSRPDRNYGYTF.

The CDR3: CASSSFVGTEAYEQYF. In nucleotides, the CDR3 is TGCGCCAGCAGCTCGTTTGTGGGGACAGAAGCCTACGAGCAGTACTTC. The gene calls are TRBV5-1 and TRBJ2-7, with 7 bases lining up with TRBD1. V trimming: 3 bases; J trimming: 2 bases; junction bases outside the gene matches: 11. Looked up from germline, CDR1 is SGHRS and CDR2 is YFSETQ. The CDR3 runs 16 residues.

This clone occurred a few times. V usage is TRBV6-1 and J usage is TRBJ2-7, with TRBD1 as a possible D gene (8 bases). The CDR3 has 15 amino acids. The V end lost 8 bases, the J end lost 2 bases, and 19 bases lay between the germline ends. Germline values: CDR1 MNHNS, CDR2 SASEGT. CDR3 protein: CASDRSGTGPYEQYF. CDR3 DNA sequence: TGTGCCAGCGACAGAAGCGGGACAGGCCCCTACGAGCAGTACTTC.

The chain carries TRBV6-5 and TRBJ1-5; TRBD1 matches 7 bases. The CDR3 covers 14 residues. The J segment lost 5 bases and the V segment lost 6 bases, leaving 7 bases of the junction unmatched. Germline CDR1 MNHEY, CDR2 SVGAGI. The CDR3 nucleotides are TGTGCCAGCAGACCGGGACAGACATATCAGCCCCAGCATTTT. Translated, it gives CASRPGQTYQPQHF.

This clone was seen a few times. The chain links TRBV5-1 to TRBJ2-3, with D possibly matching TRBD2 (5 bases). The CDR3 loop spans 14 amino acids. The ends were cut back, 0 bases at V and 4 bases at J, with 9 bases in the middle. CDR1 is SGHRS, CDR2 YFSETQ, per germline. CDR3: CASSLVASSDTQYF. CDR3 nucleotide sequence: TGCGCCAGCAGCTTGGTGGCTAGCTCAGATACGCAGTATTTT.

The sample holds one count of this clone. The chain is built from TRBV5-6 and TRBJ2-7, with D unresolved. The CDR3 has 14 residues. Looked up from germline, CDR1 is SGHDT and CDR2 is YYEEEE. V was pared by 0 bases and J by 6 bases, with 13 bases between. DNA of the CDR3: TGTGCCAGCAGCTTGGCGTCAGTCCTCTTCGAGCAGTACTTC. Protein: CASSLASVLFEQYF. Supplemented by reference TRBV5-6 and TRBJ2-7, the full variable domain reads DAGVTQSPTHLIKTRGQQVTLRCSPKSGHDTVSWYQQALGQGPQFIFQYYEEEERQRGNFPDRFSGHQFPNYSSELNVNALLLGDSALYLCASSLASVLFEQYFGPGTRLTVT.

The chain employs TRBV18 and TRBJ1-5; TRBD1 aligns across 7 bases. This CDR3 is 19 amino acids long. Germline lookup yields CDR1 KGHSH and CDR2 LQKENI. J lost 1 base, V lost 5 bases, and 17 bases had no gene match. The CDR3 nucleotides are TGTGCCAGCTCATCCGGACAGGTAAACCCTCAGGAGAGCAATCAGCCCCAGCATTTT. It translates to CASSSGQVNPQESNQPQHF.

This rearrangement joins TRBV2 to TRBJ1-1; D is uncertain. The V gene lost 6 bases and the J gene lost 4 bases, with 6 bases spanning the gap. CDR3 size: 11 residues. Germline V gene lookup returns CDR1 SNHLY and CDR2 FYNNEI. The CDR3 DNA is TGTGCCAGCAGAGAGGGCACTGAAGCTTTCTTT. Protein: CASREGTEAFF. The complete variable domain, with remaining parts taken from reference TRBV2 and TRBJ1-1, reads EPEVTQTPSHQVTQMGQEVILRCVPISNHLYFYWYRQILGQKVEFLVSFYNNEISEKSEIFDDQFSVERPDGSNFTLKIRSTKLEDSAMYFCASREGTEAFFGQGTRLTVV.

The chain links TRBV5-1 to TRBJ2-3, with 7 bases aligning to TRBD2. The germline V gene encodes CDR1 SGHRS and CDR2 YFSETQ. CDR3 length equals 15 residues. V dropped 0 bases and J dropped 5; count of bases not matched to a gene: 6. The CDR3 DNA reads as TGCGCCAGCAGCTTGGGGGCGGGAGCGGAAGATACGCAGTATTTT. It codes for CASSLGAGAEDTQYF.

Comments on this clone: The same CDR3 arises from other DNA sequences in this sample as well. The chain uses TRBV7-9 and TRBJ1-1, with D unclear. CDR3 length: 12 residues. V lost 3 bases and J 4 bases, leaving 6 bases between the germline ends. The germline gives CDR1 SEHNR, CDR2 FQNEAQ (reference sequence). The CDR3 loop is CASSLAGTEAFF. The DNA for the CDR3 is TGTGCCAGCAGCTTGGCTGGCACTGAAGCTTTCTTT.

The gene calls are TRBV6-4 and TRBJ1-5; possible D gene TRBD1, 5 bases. V gave up 5 bases and J gave up 3 bases, with 17 bases separating them. The CDR3 extends over 16 amino acids. Germline-derived CDR1 and CDR2 are MRHNA and SNTAGT. Here the CDR3 reads CASSLSAGLSNQPQHF. CDR3 DNA sequence: TGTGCCAGCAGTTTATCAGCGGGACTATCCAATCAGCCCCAGCATTTT.

This chain joins TRBV28 and TRBJ2-7, with 7 bases fitting TRBD2. V lost 5 bases, J lost 3 bases, and 13 bases stayed unmatched. Germline assignment: CDR1 MDHEN and CDR2 SYDVKM. The CDR3 consists of 16 residues. In DNA, the CDR3 is TGTGCCAGCAGTGGGGCAGCGGGGCGGGTTTTCTACGAGCAGTACTTC. It is translated as CASSGAAGRVFYEQYF.

The J gene is TRBJ1-1, the V gene TRBV11-3, with a possible D match to TRBD1 (5 bases). Germline values: CDR1 SGHNT, CDR2 YENEEA. With 3 bases removed from V and 1 base from J, the gap between germline ends came to 9 bases. CDR3 size: 14 residues. CDR3 in DNA: TGTGCCAGCAGCTTTAAAGGGGAGAACACTGAAGCTTTCTTT. This translates into CASSFKGENTEAFF.

The genes are TRBV11-3 and TRBJ2-2; D remains ambiguous. The CDR3 has 14 amino acids. Trimming pared 2 bases from V and 4 bases from J, leaving 8 bases between. CDR1 is SGHNT and CDR2 is YENEEA in the germline V gene. CDR3 loop: CASSLYVATGELFF. The CDR3 nucleotides are TGTGCCAGCAGCTTATACGTGGCCACCGGGGAGCTGTTTTTT.

The chain has TRBV19 and TRBJ1-1, with TRBD1 as a possible D gene (6 bases). Trimming left V 6 bases short and J 0 bases short, with 26 bases between. CDR1 and CDR2 from the germline V gene are LNHDA and SQIVND (reference sequence). The CDR3 totals 19 residues. CDR3 sequence (DNA): TGTGCCAGTAGCGGGCTGCTCAGGGGAGACGGGGGGATGAACACTGAAGCTTTCTTT. Translated, it gives CASSGLLRGDGGMNTEAFF.

V usage is TRBV7-8 and J usage is TRBJ1-1; 10 bases match TRBD1. Germline V gene sequence: CDR1 SGHVS, CDR2 FQNEAQ. The CDR3 totals 15 residues. J was trimmed by 5 bases and V by 4 bases; bases with no gene match: 7. CDR3 in DNA: TGTGCCAGCAGCTGGACAGGGGGAATAAGAACTGAAGCTTTCTTT. Translating gives CASSWTGGIRTEAFF.